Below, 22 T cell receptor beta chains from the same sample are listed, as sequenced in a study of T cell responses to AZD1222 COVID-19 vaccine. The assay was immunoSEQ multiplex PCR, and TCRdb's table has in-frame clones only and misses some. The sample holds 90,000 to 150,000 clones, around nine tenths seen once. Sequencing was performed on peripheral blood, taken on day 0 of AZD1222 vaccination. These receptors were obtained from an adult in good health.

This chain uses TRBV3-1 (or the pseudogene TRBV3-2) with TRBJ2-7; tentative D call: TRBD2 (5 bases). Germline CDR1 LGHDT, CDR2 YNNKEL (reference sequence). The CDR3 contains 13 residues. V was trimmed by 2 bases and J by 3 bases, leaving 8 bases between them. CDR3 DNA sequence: TGTGCCAGCAGCCAACGGGAAGACTACGAGCAGTACTTC. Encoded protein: CASSQREDYEQYF.

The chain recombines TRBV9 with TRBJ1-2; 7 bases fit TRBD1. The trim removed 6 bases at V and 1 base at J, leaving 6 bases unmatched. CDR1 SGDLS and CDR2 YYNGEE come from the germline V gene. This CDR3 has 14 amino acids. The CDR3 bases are TGTGCCAGCAAGCCAGGGGGATATAACTATGGCTACACCTTC. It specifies CASKPGGYNYGYTF.

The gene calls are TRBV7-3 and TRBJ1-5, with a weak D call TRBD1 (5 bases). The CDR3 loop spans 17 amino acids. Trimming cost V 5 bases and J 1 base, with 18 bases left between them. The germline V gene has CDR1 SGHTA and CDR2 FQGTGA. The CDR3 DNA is TGTGCCAGCAGCCTCGTTCAGGGATGGTGGAGCAATCAGCCCCAGCATTTT. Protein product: CASSLVQGWWSNQPQHF.

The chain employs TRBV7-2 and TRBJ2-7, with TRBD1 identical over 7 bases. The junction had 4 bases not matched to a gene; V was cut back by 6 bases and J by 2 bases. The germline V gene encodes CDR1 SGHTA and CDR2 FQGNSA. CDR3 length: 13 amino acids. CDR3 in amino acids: CASSRQGAYEQYF. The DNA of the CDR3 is TGTGCCAGCAGTCGACAGGGCGCCTACGAGCAGTACTTC.

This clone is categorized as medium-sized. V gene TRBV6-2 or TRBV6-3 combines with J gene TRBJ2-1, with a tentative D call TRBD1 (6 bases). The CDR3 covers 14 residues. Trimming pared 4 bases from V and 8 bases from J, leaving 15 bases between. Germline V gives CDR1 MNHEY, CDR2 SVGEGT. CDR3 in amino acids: CASSSRLGGDEQFF. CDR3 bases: TGTGCCAGCAGTTCGAGGTTAGGGGGAGATGAGCAGTTCTTC.

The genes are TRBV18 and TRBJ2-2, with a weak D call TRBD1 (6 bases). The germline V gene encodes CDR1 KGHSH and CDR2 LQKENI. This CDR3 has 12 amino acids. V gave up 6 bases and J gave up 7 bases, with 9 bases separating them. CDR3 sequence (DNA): TGTGCCAGCTCGCCAGGGGTCGGGGAGCTGTTTTTT. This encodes CASSPGVGELFF.

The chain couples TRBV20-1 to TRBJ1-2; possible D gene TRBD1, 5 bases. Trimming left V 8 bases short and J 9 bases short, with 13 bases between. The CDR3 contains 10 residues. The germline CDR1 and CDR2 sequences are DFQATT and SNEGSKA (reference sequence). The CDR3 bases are TGCAGTTGGGCGGGACTTAGCTACACCTTC. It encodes CSWAGLSYTF.

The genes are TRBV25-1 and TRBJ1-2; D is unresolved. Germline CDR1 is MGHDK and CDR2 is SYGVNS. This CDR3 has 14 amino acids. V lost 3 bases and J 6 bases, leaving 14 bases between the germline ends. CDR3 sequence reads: CASSDTSLRNGYTF. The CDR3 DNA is TGTGCCAGCAGTGACACCTCCCTGCGGAATGGCTACACCTTC.

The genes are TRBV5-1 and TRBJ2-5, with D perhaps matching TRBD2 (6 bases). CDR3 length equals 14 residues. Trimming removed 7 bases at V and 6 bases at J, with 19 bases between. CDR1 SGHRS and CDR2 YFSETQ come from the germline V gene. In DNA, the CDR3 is TGCGCCAGCGTTAGCTCACTAGCTTGGAAGACCCAGTACTTC. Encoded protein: CASVSSLAWKTQYF.

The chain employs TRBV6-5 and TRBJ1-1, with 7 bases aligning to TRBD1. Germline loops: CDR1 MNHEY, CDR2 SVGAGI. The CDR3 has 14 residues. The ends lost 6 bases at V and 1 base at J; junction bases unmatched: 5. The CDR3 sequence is CASRKDRRNTEAFF. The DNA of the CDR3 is TGTGCCAGCAGGAAGGACAGGCGGAACACTGAAGCTTTCTTT.

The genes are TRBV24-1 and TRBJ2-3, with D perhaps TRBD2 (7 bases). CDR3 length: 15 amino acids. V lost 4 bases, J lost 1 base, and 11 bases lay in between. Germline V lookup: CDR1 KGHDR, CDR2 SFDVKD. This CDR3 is CATSEGGDRTDTQYF. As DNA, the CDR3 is TGTGCCACCAGTGAAGGGGGGGACCGCACAGATACGCAGTATTTT.

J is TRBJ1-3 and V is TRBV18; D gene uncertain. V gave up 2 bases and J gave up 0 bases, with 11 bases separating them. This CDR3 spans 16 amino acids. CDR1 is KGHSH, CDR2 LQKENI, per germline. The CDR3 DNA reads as TGTGCCAGCTCACCATCGCGAGGAGACTCTGGAAACACCATATATTTT. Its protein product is CASSPSRGDSGNTIYF.

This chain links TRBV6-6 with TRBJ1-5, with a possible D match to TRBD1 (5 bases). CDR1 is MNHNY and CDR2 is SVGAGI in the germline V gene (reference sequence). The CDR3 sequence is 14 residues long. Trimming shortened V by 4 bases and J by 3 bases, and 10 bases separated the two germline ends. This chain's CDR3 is CASSFRQYNQPQHF. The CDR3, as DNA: TGTGCCAGCAGTTTTAGACAGTACAATCAGCCCCAGCATTTT.

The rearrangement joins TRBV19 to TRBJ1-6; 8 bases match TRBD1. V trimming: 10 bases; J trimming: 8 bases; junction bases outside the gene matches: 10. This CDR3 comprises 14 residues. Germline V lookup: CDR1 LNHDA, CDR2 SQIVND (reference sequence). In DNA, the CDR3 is TGTGCCACAGGGGGCGGTTTTTTGGATTCACCCCTCCACTTT. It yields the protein CATGGGFLDSPLHF.

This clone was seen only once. The CDR3 region has the DNA TGTGCCAGCAGCTTACCCCCGGGACTAGCGGGGTTCCGTCCATCCTACAATGAGCAGTTCTTC. This translates into CASSLPPGLAGFRPSYNEQFF. The J gene is TRBJ2-1, the V gene TRBV3-1 (or the pseudogene TRBV3-2); 13 bases match TRBD2. The CDR3 loop spans 21 amino acids. Germline trimming cut 5 bases from V and 1 base from J; bases unmatched to any gene: 17. Germline V gives CDR1 LGHDT, CDR2 YNNKEL (reference sequence).

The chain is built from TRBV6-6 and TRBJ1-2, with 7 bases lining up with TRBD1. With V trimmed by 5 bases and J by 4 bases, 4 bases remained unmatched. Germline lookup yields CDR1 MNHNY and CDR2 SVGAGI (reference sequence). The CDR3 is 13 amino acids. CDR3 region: CASSRDSIYGYTF. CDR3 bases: TGTGCCAGCAGTCGGGACAGTATCTATGGCTACACCTTC.

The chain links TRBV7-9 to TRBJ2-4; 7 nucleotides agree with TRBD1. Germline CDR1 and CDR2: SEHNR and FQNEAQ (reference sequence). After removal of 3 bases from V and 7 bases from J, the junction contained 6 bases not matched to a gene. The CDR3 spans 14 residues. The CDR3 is CASSFSTGMNIQYF. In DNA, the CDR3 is TGTGCCAGCAGCTTTTCGACAGGGATGAACATTCAGTACTTC.

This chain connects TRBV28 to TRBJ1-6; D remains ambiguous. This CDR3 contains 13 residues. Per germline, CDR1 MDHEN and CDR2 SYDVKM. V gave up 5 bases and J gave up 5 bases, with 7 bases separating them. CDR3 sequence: CASSTIDNSPLHF. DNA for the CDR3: TGTGCCAGCAGTACGATAGATAATTCACCCCTCCACTTT.

For the CDR3, the DNA is TGTGCCAGCAGTCTAGGACTAGCGGGGCTCTACGAGCAGTACTTC. This codes for CASSLGLAGLYEQYF. The V gene is TRBV3-1 (or the pseudogene TRBV3-2), the J gene TRBJ2-7; 12 bases map to TRBD2. This CDR3 region has 15 residues. V was pared by 6 bases and J by 3 bases, with 6 bases of the junction left unmatched. Germline V CDR1 and CDR2: LGHDT, YNNKEL (reference sequence).

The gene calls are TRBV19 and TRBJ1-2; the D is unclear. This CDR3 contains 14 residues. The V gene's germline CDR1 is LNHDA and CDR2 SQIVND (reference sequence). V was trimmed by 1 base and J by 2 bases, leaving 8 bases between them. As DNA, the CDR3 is TGTGCCAGTAGTATAGCCCTTCAAAACTATGGCTACACCTTC. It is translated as CASSIALQNYGYTF.

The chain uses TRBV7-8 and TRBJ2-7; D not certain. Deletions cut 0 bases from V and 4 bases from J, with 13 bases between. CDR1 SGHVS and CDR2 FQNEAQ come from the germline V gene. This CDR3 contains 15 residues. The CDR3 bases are TGTGCCAGCAGCTTAGCAGGGCGGCTCTTGTACGAGCAGTACTTC. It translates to CASSLAGRLLYEQYF.

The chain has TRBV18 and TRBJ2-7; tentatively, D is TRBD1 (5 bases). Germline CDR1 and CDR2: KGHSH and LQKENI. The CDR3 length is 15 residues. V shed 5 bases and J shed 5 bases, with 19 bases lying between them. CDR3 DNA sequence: TGTGCCAGCTCAGTAAAGGTGCAGGGTATTGACGAGCAGTACTTC. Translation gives CASSVKVQGIDEQYF.